This TCR beta chain was sequenced during a study of blood T cell repertoires in COVID-19. The CDR3 loop spans 16 amino acids. V dropped 2 bases and J dropped 6; count of bases not matched to a gene: 11. The germline CDR1 and CDR2 sequences are SGDLS and YYNGEE. Residents of 20 to 25 US areas, aged about 18 to 95 years, made up the participants. Original processing methods: The authors estimated nucleated cell counts from reference gene primer amplification. Method: immunoSEQ multiplex PCR; TCRdb's copy keeps in-frame clones and lacks some. That table gives V, J and clone size, and the DNA gave D and trimming. The table includes about 220,000 clones, about 86% detected once.

The sequenced sample was PBMCs or T cells enriched from blood (not recorded which). The clonotype originates from a woman aged 45-65 years with acute COVID-19. The rearrangement links TRBV9 to TRBJ1-5; 7 nucleotides agree with TRBD1. The chain's CDR3 is CASSVCGTVASQPQHF. The CDR3 DNA follows: TGTGCCAGCAGCGTGTGCGGGACAGTGGCCAGTCAGCCCCAGCATTTT.